This TCR beta chain came from a study of blood T cell repertoires in COVID-19 (dated by TCRdb to the early 2020s). Regarding the research as a whole: Samples from collaborators originated in the United States, Italy and Spain and spanned both the acute and convalescent phases of COVID-19. The dataset comprised deeply sampled blood TCRbeta repertoires from subjects exposed to, actively infected with, or recovered from COVID-19. The repertoires were released in a freely available public database meant as a resource for research on the immune response to SARS-CoV-2. The samples were drawn from two sources: the first 160 participants of the ongoing ImmuneRACE study, and 1,200 or so subjects contributed by 6 global collaborators. Where HLA class I and class II types were available, the types were taken from metadata supplied by the sample provider, not from assay-based typing. The sample metadata nearly always contained a de-identified subject ID, COVID-19 status, age in years and sex. The prospective study material was composed of cDNA or gDNA derived from T cells, B-cell-depleted T cells, or PBMCs.

TCRbeta CDR3 regions were amplified from genomic DNA using the immunoSEQ Assay, a bias-controlled multiplex PCR. On the study's bioinformatics: The number of nucleated cells in each sample was estimated from the amplification of reference gene primers within the assay. To quantify the absolute abundance of each unique TCRbeta CDR3 rearrangement, sequence reads were collapsed and filtered. For each sample, productive Simpson clonality was calculated as the square root of Simpson's diversity index over productive rearrangements. Not all clones reach the TCRdb copy of this immuneACCESS table, which keeps in-frame sequences only. Checked studies attribute under half of the gap to unresolved V genes and leave the rest unexplained. The DNA gave D and trimming, while V, J and clone size come from that table. The sample yields approximately 460,000 clones; nearly 90% were counted once. The ten most abundant clones make up around 0.9% of the sample.

Remarks on this clone: This receptor's antigen is unknown. No much larger clonotype is one base removed from it; base qualities were not supplied.

V ends up 5 bases short and J 2 bases short, with an unmatched junction base count of 6. Per the germline V gene, MNHEY is the CDR1 and SVGAGI is the CDR2. Including cysteine and phenylalanine, the CDR3 has 14 amino acids. The kept DNA is CDR3 alone, 42 bases in frame from the first base. One collaborating source in Seattle enrolled patients during active infection and followed them longitudinally through the course of disease. Whole blood was collected in K2EDTA tubes by collaborating institutions according to the institutions' own protocols. For TCRbeta analysis, collaborators shipped samples in one of three forms: frozen whole blood, isolated PBMCs, or DNA extracted from either of those sample types. Results and caveats for the whole study, not just this receptor: Clinical and demographic metadata were provided uncurated, with the amount varying by source and participant.

In this chain, TRBV6-5 is recombined with TRBJ2-7; TRBD1 agrees with 7 junctional bases. Sequencing was done on a sample of peripheral blood. This clonotype was obtained from a young man with COVID-19, enrolled during active disease. CDR3 protein: CASSRPGQTYEQYF. The DNA sequence is TGTGCCAGCAGTAGACCGGGACAGACCTACGAGCAGTACTTC.